This TCR beta chain was recovered during a study of T-cell reconstitution after alpha-beta-depleted transplantation in children. In its sample, this clonotype was seen many times. What it binds is unknown. Molecular barcoding with unique molecular identifiers was used for the TCRbeta library. TCRdb redid the calling of the PCR reads with MiXCR, one entry per CDR3 protein. The sample yields almost 250,000 distinct CDR3 sequences, about a quarter seen once. General study findings and limits: Newly generated T cells supplied most T-cell counts and diversity one year post-transplant. Where some patients showed high TCRbeta diversity at day 60, it came from recipient T cells and thymic progenitors that had survived. Expanded graft clones numbering several hundred reportedly gave rise to alpha-beta T cells about two months after transplant.

The sequenced sample was PBMCs, obtained before TCRalphabeta/CD19-depleted stem cell transplant. The clonotype originates from a girl aged 2 to 9 with Fanconi anemia, due to receive a stem cell transplant.

The CDR3 spells CAISQDRGGEQFF. DNA of the CDR3: TGTGCCATCAGCCAAGATCGGGGAGGTGAGCAGTTCTTC. V gene TRBV10-3 combines with J gene TRBJ2-1; D possibly corresponds to TRBD2 (6 bases). V lost 6 bases to trimming and J lost 9 bases, with 15 bases between them. CDR1 is ENHRY, CDR2 SYGVKD, per germline. This CDR3 is 13 amino acids long.